This TCR beta chain emerged from a study of blood T cell repertoires in COVID-19. Study as a whole: There were acute and convalescent COVID-19 samples, and they came from the United States, Italy and Spain. PBMCs, B-cell-depleted T cells, or T cells provided the cDNA or gDNA that made up the material.

Before being deemed recovered, Cohort 3 donors had two negative PCRs, clearance, or symptom resolution. Assay: immunoSEQ multiplex PCR; the TCRdb copy retains only in-frame clones and omits some. The sample carries roughly 140,000 clones, about 81% recorded once. The CDR3 consists of 16 residues. Trimming left V 1 base short and J 2 bases short, with 14 bases between. Germline values: CDR1 KGHSH, CDR2 LQKENI. The clonotype comes from a man between 45 and 60 years old who had recovered from COVID-19. Sequenced material: PBMCs or T cells enriched from blood (not recorded which). The chain combines TRBV18 with TRBJ1-1; tentatively, D is TRBD1 (5 bases). Here the CDR3 reads CASSPLGGAGNTEAFF. The DNA of the CDR3 is TGTGCCAGCTCACCACTGGGAGGGGCGGGTAACACTGAAGCTTTCTTT. The full variable domain, with the rest looked up from reference TRBV18 and TRBJ1-1, is NAGVMQNPRHLVRRRGQEARLRCSPMKGHSHVYWYRQLPEEGLKFMVYLQKENIIDESGMPKERFSAEFPKEGPSILRIQQVVRGDSAAYFCASSPLGGAGNTEAFFGQGTRLTVV.